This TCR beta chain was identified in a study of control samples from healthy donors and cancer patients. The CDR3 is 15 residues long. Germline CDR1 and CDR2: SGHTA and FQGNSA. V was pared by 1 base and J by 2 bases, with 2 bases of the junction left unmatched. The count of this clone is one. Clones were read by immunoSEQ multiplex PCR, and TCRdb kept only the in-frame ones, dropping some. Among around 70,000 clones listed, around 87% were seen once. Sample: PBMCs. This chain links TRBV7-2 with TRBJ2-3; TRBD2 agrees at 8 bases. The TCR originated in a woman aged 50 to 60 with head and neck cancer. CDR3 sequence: CASSLGLAYTDTQYF. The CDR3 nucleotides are TGTGCCAGCAGCTTAGGACTAGCGTACACAGATACGCAGTATTTT.